Each of the 20 T cell receptor beta chains below was sequenced from the same sample in a study of shared clonotypes between healthy human individuals. The assay was immunoSEQ multiplex PCR, and TCRdb's table has in-frame clones only and misses some. The sample contains more than 2,000,000 clones, roughly nine tenths of which appear only once. Sequenced sample: naive CD4+ T cells sorted from blood. Subset here: CD45RA+ positively selected. The receptors shown here come from a man aged 18 to 30 in good health.

The chain employs TRBV25-1 and TRBJ1-2; the D gene is possibly TRBD1 (5 bases). The CDR3 consists of 14 residues. Germline-derived CDR1 and CDR2 are MGHDK and SYGVNS. Trimming took off 1 base at V and 8 bases at J, with 14 bases between the two ends. CDR3 nucleotides: TGTGCCAGCAGTGAATCCGACCGCAGGGACGGCTACACCTTC. It specifies CASSESDRRDGYTF.

CDR3 in amino acids: CASSSRQTDTQYF. Written as DNA, the CDR3 is TGCGCCAGCAGCTCTCGACAGACAGATACGCAGTATTTT. The rearrangement joins TRBV5-1 to TRBJ2-3; tentatively, D is TRBD1 (5 bases). Germline lookup yields CDR1 SGHRS and CDR2 YFSETQ. Trimming pared 3 bases from V and 3 bases from J, leaving 8 bases between. The CDR3 extends over 13 amino acids.

The chain recombines TRBV11-2 with TRBJ2-5; no reliable D call. Trimming stripped 5 bases from V and 0 bases from J, with 7 bases between. Germline V gene lookup returns CDR1 SGHAT and CDR2 FQNNGV. This CDR3 spans 13 amino acids. The CDR3 sequence is CASSATHQETQYF. In DNA form, the CDR3 reads TGTGCCAGCAGCGCAACCCACCAAGAGACCCAGTACTTC.

This clone has a handful of counts. This chain links TRBV19 with TRBJ2-2; D unclear. This CDR3 has 13 residues. The germline V gene has CDR1 LNHDA and CDR2 SQIVND (reference sequence). Trimming pared 4 bases from V and 7 bases from J, leaving 10 bases between. DNA of the CDR3: TGTGCCAGTAGTACTCAGACGAACGGGGAGCTGTTTTTT. Its translation: CASSTQTNGELFF.

The gene calls are TRBV4-1 and TRBJ2-7, with a tentative D call TRBD2 (5 bases). V was clipped by 3 bases and J by 4 bases, with 10 bases between them. CDR3 size: 13 residues. Germline loops: CDR1 MGHRA, CDR2 YSYEKL. The CDR3 bases are TGCGCCAGCAGCCACTCAGAGGGTTACGAGCAGTACTTC. It encodes CASSHSEGYEQYF.

This CDR3 is CAWSSDRVNSNQPQHF. CDR3 in DNA: TGTGCCTGGAGTTCGGACAGAGTAAATAGCAATCAGCCCCAGCATTTT. This sequence joins TRBV30 and TRBJ1-5, with D maybe TRBD1 (6 bases). V was cut by 2 bases and J by 0 bases, with 14 bases left in between. Germline V lookup: CDR1 GTSNPN, CDR2 SVGIG (reference sequence). CDR3 length equals 16 residues. Together with reference TRBV30 and TRBJ1-5, the CDR3 gives the full variable domain: SQTIHQWPATLVQPVGSPLSLECTVEGTSNPNLYWYRQAAGRGLQLLFYSVGIGQISSEVPQNLSASRPQDRQFILSSKKLLLSDSGFYLCAWSSDRVNSNQPQHFGDGTRLSIL.

The rearrangement uses TRBV5-6 and TRBJ2-1; 8 bases are shared with TRBD1. CDR1 SGHDT and CDR2 YYEEEE come from the germline V gene. The trim removed 4 bases at V and 8 bases at J, leaving 11 bases unmatched. This CDR3 is 15 amino acids long. CDR3 region: CASSPGQGLSDEQFF. The CDR3 nucleotides read TGTGCCAGCAGCCCCGGACAGGGACTTTCGGATGAGCAGTTCTTC.

In the case of this clone: Other DNA sequences in the same sample also yield this CDR3. The genes are TRBV6-5 and TRBJ1-1; a weak D match, TRBD1 (6 bases). The CDR3 is 15 amino acids. V shed 2 bases and J shed 1 base, with 11 bases lying between them. Germline values: CDR1 MNHEY, CDR2 SVGAGI. CDR3 amino acids: CASSYRETGNTEAFF. The CDR3 nucleotides are TGTGCCAGCAGTTACCGGGAGACAGGGAACACTGAAGCTTTCTTT.

The gene calls are TRBV7-9 and TRBJ1-1; D gene ambiguous. Germline V gives CDR1 SEHNR, CDR2 FQNEAQ (reference sequence). This CDR3 has 14 residues. V lost 3 bases, J lost 0 bases, and 8 bases lay in between. The CDR3 sequence: CASSFGNMNTEAFF. CDR3 sequence (DNA): TGTGCCAGCAGCTTTGGGAACATGAACACTGAAGCTTTCTTT.

The chain employs TRBV5-1 and TRBJ2-7, with D hard to call. V lost 4 bases to trimming and J lost 2 bases, with 13 bases between them. There are 14 residues in the CDR3. Germline values: CDR1 SGHRS, CDR2 YFSETQ. The CDR3 DNA reads as TGCGCCAGCAGCGTCCGGACGGATACCTACGAGCAGTACTTC. It encodes CASSVRTDTYEQYF.

The chain recombines TRBV7-2 with TRBJ2-1, with TRBD1 as a possible D gene (6 bases). The CDR3 contains 15 residues. From germline, CDR1 is SGHTA and CDR2 FQGNSA. The V end was cut by 3 bases, the J end by 6 bases, with 15 bases between. The CDR3 DNA reads TGTGCCAGCAGCTTCGACAGGAGTTCTCCCAATGAGCAGTTCTTC. Translation gives CASSFDRSSPNEQFF.

Of note for this clone: The identical CDR3 is also encoded by other nucleotide sequences in the sample. This sequence joins TRBV30 and TRBJ1-1; TRBD1 aligns across 7 bases. The CDR3 is made up of 13 amino acids. CDR1 and CDR2 from the germline V gene are GTSNPN and SVGIG (reference sequence). V lost 1 base to trimming and J lost 5 bases; unmatched junction nucleotides: 4. The CDR3 sequence is CAWSAARGTEAFF. Here the CDR3 DNA reads TGTGCCTGGAGTGCCGCCAGGGGGACTGAAGCTTTCTTT.

CDR3 loop: CASSGLAGTEQYF. The CDR3 bases are TGTGCCAGCAGCGGGCTAGCGGGTACCGAGCAGTACTTC. The gene calls are TRBV9 and TRBJ2-7, with 8 bases fitting TRBD2. The CDR3 runs to 13 residues. Germline values: CDR1 SGDLS, CDR2 YYNGEE. J was trimmed by 6 bases and V by 3 bases; bases with no gene match: 5.

In regard to this clone: The sample carries other DNA sequences with the same CDR3. The chain couples TRBV6-5 to TRBJ1-2, with TRBD1 matching 9 bases. The junction had 4 bases not matched to a gene; V was cut back by 0 bases and J by 5 bases. This CDR3 spans 15 amino acids. Looked up from germline, CDR1 is MNHEY and CDR2 is SVGAGI. CDR3 nucleotide sequence: TGTGCCAGCAGTTACTCGGGACAGGGCGTGTATGGCTACACCTTC. As protein: CASSYSGQGVYGYTF.

The rearrangement links TRBV9 to TRBJ2-2; D is unclear. The CDR3 has 14 amino acids. Trimming pared 7 bases from V and 3 bases from J, leaving 13 bases between. In germline, CDR1 is SGDLS, CDR2 YYNGEE. Written as DNA, the CDR3 is TGTGCCAGCTCAAGGGCTACCCACACCGGGGAGCTGTTTTTT. Its protein product is CASSRATHTGELFF.

The chain uses TRBV4-1 and TRBJ1-5; 10 nucleotides align to TRBD1. CDR1 MGHRA and CDR2 YSYEKL come from the germline V gene. This CDR3 region has 15 residues. Losses at the gene ends were 1 base for V and 6 bases for J; bases not matched to a gene: 3. The CDR3 region is CASSQVGQGGQPQHF. The CDR3 DNA sequence: TGCGCCAGCAGCCAAGTAGGACAGGGGGGTCAGCCCCAGCATTTT.

V gene TRBV2 combines with J gene TRBJ1-2; 7 bases agree with TRBD1. CDR1 is SNHLY, CDR2 FYNNEI, per germline. V dropped 4 bases and J dropped 4; count of bases not matched to a gene: 3. The CDR3 runs 13 residues. DNA of the CDR3: TGTGCCAGCAGTGCCGACAGGGTCTATGGCTACACCTTC. Its translation: CASSADRVYGYTF.

The rearrangement joins TRBV7-2 to TRBJ2-3, with 10 bases identical to TRBD2. This CDR3 region has 16 residues. Germline lookup yields CDR1 SGHTA and CDR2 FQGNSA. Losses at the gene ends were 4 bases for V and 2 bases for J; bases not matched to a gene: 6. CDR3 sequence: CASSWTSGGPTDTQYF. CDR3 sequence (DNA): TGTGCCAGCAGCTGGACTAGCGGAGGCCCCACAGATACGCAGTATTTT.

The V and J genes are TRBV27 and TRBJ1-4; D unclear. V was clipped by 5 bases and J by 2 bases, with 12 bases between them. Germline V CDR1 and CDR2: MNHEY, SMNVEV (reference sequence). The CDR3 spans 15 residues. The CDR3 loop reads CASSGSLQTNEKLFF. The CDR3 DNA is TGTGCCAGCAGTGGGTCCCTCCAGACTAATGAAAAACTGTTTTTT.

The gene calls are TRBV27 and TRBJ1-2, with D tentatively TRBD1 (5 bases). This CDR3 has 15 residues. Trimming removed 1 base from V and 6 bases from J, with 15 bases in between. Germline CDR1 is MNHEY and CDR2 is SMNVEV (reference sequence). The CDR3 loop is CASSLWARAGDGYTF. Here the CDR3 DNA reads TGTGCCAGCAGTTTATGGGCCAGGGCAGGAGATGGCTACACCTTC.